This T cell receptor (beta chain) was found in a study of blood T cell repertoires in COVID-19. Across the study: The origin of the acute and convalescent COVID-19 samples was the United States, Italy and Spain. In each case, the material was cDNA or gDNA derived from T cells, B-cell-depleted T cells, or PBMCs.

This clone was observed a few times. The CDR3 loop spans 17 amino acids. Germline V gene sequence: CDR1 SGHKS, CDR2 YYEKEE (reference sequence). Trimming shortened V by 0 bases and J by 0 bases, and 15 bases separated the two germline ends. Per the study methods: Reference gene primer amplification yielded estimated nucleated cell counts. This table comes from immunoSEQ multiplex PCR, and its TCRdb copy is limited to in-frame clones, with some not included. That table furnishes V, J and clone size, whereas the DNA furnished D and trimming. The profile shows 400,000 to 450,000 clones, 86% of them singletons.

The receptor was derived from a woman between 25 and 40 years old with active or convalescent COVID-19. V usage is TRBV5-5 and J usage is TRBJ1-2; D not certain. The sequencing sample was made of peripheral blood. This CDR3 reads CASSLARPELANYGYTF. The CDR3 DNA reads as TGTGCCAGCAGCTTGGCCAGGCCCGAGTTAGCTAACTATGGCTACACCTTC.